Following are 7 T cell receptor beta chains from one sample sequenced in a study of blood T cell repertoires in COVID-19. This table comes from immunoSEQ multiplex PCR, and its TCRdb copy is limited to in-frame clones, with some not included. The repertoire has 250,000 to 350,000 clones, over 75% of them found once; the top ten carry around 12%. Sequencing was carried out using peripheral blood. Every receptor here comes from a woman aged 55-70 years with acute or convalescent COVID-19.

This rearrangement joins TRBV27 to TRBJ1-5; perhaps TRBD1 as D (6 bases). V was pared by 5 bases and J by 2 bases, with 13 bases between. Per the germline V gene, CDR1 is MNHEY and CDR2 is SMNVEV (reference sequence). This CDR3 is built from 15 residues. The CDR3 region has the DNA TGTGCCAGCAGTACAAACCACAGGGGCAATCAGCCCCAGCATTTT. Translation: CASSTNHRGNQPQHF.

This clone has a handful of counts. The V and J genes are TRBV14 and TRBJ1-6; D unclear. Germline V gives CDR1 SGHDN, CDR2 FVKESK. With 1 base removed from V and 3 bases from J, the gap between germline ends came to 10 bases. CDR3 size: 16 residues. The CDR3 spells CASSQGALFYNSPLHF. CDR3 in DNA: TGTGCCAGCAGCCAAGGAGCCCTATTCTATAATTCACCCCTCCACTTT.

The chain couples TRBV11-3 to TRBJ2-7, with 7 nucleotides matching TRBD2. Trimming took 1 base from V and 0 from J; bases not matched to a gene: 3. Looked up from germline, CDR1 is SGHNT and CDR2 is YENEEA. The CDR3 is 15 residues long. The CDR3 nucleotides read TGTGCCAGCAGCTTAGGCGGGAGTCCCTCCTACGAGCAGTACTTC. Its translation is CASSLGGSPSYEQYF.

The J gene is TRBJ2-1, the V gene TRBV29-1; 7 bases are shared with TRBD1. The germline V gene encodes CDR1 SQVTM and CDR2 ANQGSEA. The CDR3 contains 14 residues. J lost 2 bases, V lost 4 bases, and 5 bases had no gene match. The CDR3 loop reads CSVASGTAYNEQFF. The CDR3, as DNA: TGCAGCGTTGCCTCCGGGACAGCCTACAATGAGCAGTTCTTC.

Here the CDR3 DNA reads TGTGCCAGTAGTATAAAGTGGGACACGGGATACGAGCAGTACTTC. Its protein product is CASSIKWDTGYEQYF. The chain joins TRBV19 to TRBJ2-7; maybe TRBD1 (6 bases). Germline V CDR1 and CDR2: LNHDA, SQIVND (reference sequence). V lost 2 bases to trimming and J lost 4 bases, with 15 bases between them. The CDR3 runs to 15 residues.

The V call is TRBV29-1, the J call TRBJ2-2, with 11 bases lining up with TRBD1. CDR1 is SQVTM, CDR2 ANQGSEA, per germline. V lost 3 bases, J lost 7 bases, and 7 bases stayed unmatched. The CDR3 covers 15 residues. The CDR3 DNA reads as TGCAGCGTTGATCCCGGGACAGGGGGAATCGGGGAGCTGTTTTTT. It specifies CSVDPGTGGIGELFF.

J is TRBJ1-2 and V is TRBV5-5; TRBD1 is a possible D gene (6 bases). Trimming took off 0 bases at V and 4 bases at J, with 13 bases between the two ends. CDR3 length equals 15 residues. Looked up from germline, CDR1 is SGHKS and CDR2 is YYEKEE (reference sequence). In DNA, the CDR3 is TGTGCCAGCAGCTTGGAAACCGGGACAATCTATGGCTACACCTTC. It encodes CASSLETGTIYGYTF.